The next 8 T cell receptor beta chains were all read from a single sample in a study of OX40 agonist ivuxolimab in advanced cancers. The table came from immunoSEQ multiplex PCR; TCRdb's copy has only in-frame clones and leaves some out. The sample contains roughly 120,000 clones, approximately 92% of which appear only once. Specimen: CD4+ or CD8+ T cells sorted from blood, collected in a trial of the OX40 agonist ivuxolimab. Receptors originate from an adult with an advanced solid tumor such as melanoma, head and neck, liver or kidney cancer.

The chain has TRBV30 and TRBJ1-2; D unresolved. The CDR3 spans 13 residues. Germline V gene sequence: CDR1 GTSNPN, CDR2 SVGIG (reference sequence). Trimming removed 0 bases from V and 8 bases from J, with 13 bases in between. CDR3 amino acids: CAWSVSGNRGYTF. DNA for the CDR3: TGTGCCTGGAGTGTATCTGGGAATAGGGGCTACACCTTC.

This chain joins TRBV10-1 and TRBJ2-3; a weak D match, TRBD2 (5 bases). V shed 7 bases and J shed 6 bases, with 14 bases lying between them. The CDR3 runs to 13 residues. Germline assignment: CDR1 WNHNN and CDR2 SYGVQD (reference sequence). The CDR3, as DNA: TGCGCCAGCAAAGGTATTAAGCGGGATACGCAGTATTTT. Its protein is CASKGIKRDTQYF.

The chain recombines TRBV7-2 with TRBJ2-7, with D perhaps TRBD2 (6 bases). The germline CDR1 and CDR2 sequences are SGHTA and FQGNSA. There are 17 residues in the CDR3. V shed 2 bases and J shed 3 bases, with 20 bases lying between them. CDR3 DNA: TGTGCCAGCAGCTTATTTTATATGGGGGGAACTTACTACGAGCAGTACTTC. It is translated as CASSLFYMGGTYYEQYF. The variable domain in full, with the rest retrieved from reference TRBV7-2 and TRBJ2-7, is GAGVSQSPSNKVTEKGKDVELRCDPISGHTALYWYRQSLGQGLEFLIYFQGNSAPDKSGLPSDRFSAERTGGSVSTLTIQRTQQEDSAVYLCASSLFYMGGTYYEQYFGPGTRLTVT.

The CDR3 region is CASSQDPEGRGYTF. For the CDR3, the DNA is TGCGCCAGCAGCCAAGATCCCGAAGGGCGAGGCTACACCTTC. V is TRBV4-1 and J is TRBJ1-2; D is unresolved. The CDR3 is 14 residues long. Trimming removed 0 bases at V and 8 bases at J, with 13 bases between. CDR1 is MGHRA, CDR2 YSYEKL, per germline.

The CDR3: CASSQGPGNTIYF. The CDR3 region has the DNA TGTGCCAGCAGTCAGGGGCCCGGAAACACCATATATTTT. The chain recombines TRBV9 with TRBJ1-3, with D maybe TRBD1 (6 bases). This CDR3 has 13 amino acids. The V gene's germline CDR1 is SGDLS and CDR2 YYNGEE. Deletions cut 5 bases from V and 4 bases from J, with 10 bases between.

This sequence joins TRBV30 and TRBJ1-1; a weak D match, TRBD1 (6 bases). This CDR3 is built from 14 residues. Germline V gene sequence: CDR1 GTSNPN, CDR2 SVGIG (reference sequence). V was pared by 5 bases and J by 4 bases, with 17 bases between. This CDR3 reads CAWGHRVGGTEAFF. The DNA of the CDR3 is TGTGCCTGGGGACACAGGGTCGGCGGCACTGAAGCTTTCTTT.

This chain links TRBV19 with TRBJ2-1; D is unresolved. The CDR3 totals 15 residues. Per the germline V gene, CDR1 is LNHDA and CDR2 is SQIVND (reference sequence). Trimming cost V 7 bases and J 0 bases, with 13 bases left between them. CDR3 in DNA: TGTGCCAGTAAAGCTACGGATAGCTCCTACAATGAGCAGTTCTTC. Amino acids: CASKATDSSYNEQFF. The full variable domain, rest sourced from reference TRBV19 and TRBJ2-1, is DGGITQSPKYLFRKEGQNVTLSCEQNLNHDAMYWYRQDPGQGLRLIYYSQIVNDFQKGDIAEGYSVSREKKESFPLTVTSAQKNPTAFYLCASKATDSSYNEQFFGPGTRLTVL.

The V gene is TRBV9, the J gene TRBJ2-5; D unclear. Germline V lookup: CDR1 SGDLS, CDR2 YYNGEE. V shed 4 bases and J shed 3 bases, with 10 bases lying between them. The CDR3 is 13 residues long. The CDR3 DNA follows: TGTGCCAGCAGCTTGAGCCCGGAAGAGACCCAGTACTTC. As protein: CASSLSPEETQYF.